This T cell receptor beta chain was identified in a study of T cell responses to AZD1222 COVID-19 vaccine. Trimming cost V 6 bases and J 3 bases, with 12 bases left between them. The V gene's germline CDR1 is MNHEY and CDR2 SVGAGI. There are 15 residues in the CDR3. TCRdb's table, derived via immunoSEQ multiplex PCR, lists solely in-frame clones and lacks some. The sample has 75,000 to 95,000 clones; about 88% are singletons. This TCR was sampled from an adult in good health. The rearrangement links TRBV6-5 to TRBJ1-6, with unresolved D. This sample comprised peripheral blood, obtained on day 0 of AZD1222 vaccination. The CDR3 here is CASSLMYGYNSPLHF. CDR3 DNA sequence: TGTGCCAGCAGCCTAATGTACGGCTATAATTCACCCCTCCACTTT.